This is a list of T cell receptor beta chains from one sample in a study of regulatory dendritic cells for organ transplantation. Profiling relied on immunoSEQ multiplex PCR, and the TCRdb table lists in-frame clones only, not all of them. The table has about 30,000 clones, about four fifths seen once. The specimen sequenced was naive CD4+ T cells from blood. Receptors originate from a human donor in good health. Each CDR3 is given with its conserved first and last residue. The D gene is left open where the match is weak. Size is omitted from some rows. Given values are once, few, many or a class for expanded clones.

d_call j_call v_call clone_size cdr3_nt cdr3_aa
. TRBJ1-2 TRBV2 . TGTGCCAGCAGTGAAGCCTCAGGGAACTATGGCTACACCTTC CASSEASGNYGYTF
. TRBJ2-2 TRBV15 . TGTGCCACCAGCAGAGGTCAGGGGCCTTCAGCCGGGGAGCTGTTTTTT CATSRGQGPSAGELFF
. TRBJ1-1 TRBV7-9 . TGTGCCAGCAGCGCCTGGACATTCAACACTGAAGCTTTCTTT CASSAWTFNTEAFF
. TRBJ1-1 TRBV19 . TGTGCCAGTAGTATAGGGGCCCAGGTCTTGGCTGAAGCTTTCTTT CASSIGAQVLAEAFF
TRBD1 TRBJ1-4 TRBV27 . TGTGCCAGCAGTTACAGGGGGGACAATGAAAAACTGTTTTTT CASSYRGDNEKLFF
TRBD2 TRBJ2-1 TRBV18 . TGTGCCAGCTCACCACCTAGAAGCGGGGGGGACAATGAGCAGTTCTTC CASSPPRSGGDNEQFF
. TRBJ2-1 TRBV7-7 . TGTGCTAGCAGCTTAGGGGTTGCAGGGGTCAATGAGCAGTTCTTC CASSLGVAGVNEQFF
TRBD1 TRBJ2-1 TRBV5-1 . TGCGCCAGCAGTTTTCAGGGGGCTGAGGAGCAGTTCTTC CASSFQGAEEQFF
. TRBJ1-1 TRBV7-9 . TGTGCCAGCAGCTTACGACAGGTGGGGAACACTGAAGCTTTCTTT CASSLRQVGNTEAFF
TRBD2 TRBJ2-5 TRBV5-1 . TGCGCCAGCAGCTTAGGACTAGCGGGGTCGGAGACCCAGTACTTC CASSLGLAGSETQYF
. TRBJ1-6 TRBV5-1 . TGCGCCAGCAGCCTACAGGGTCGGGGCTATAATTCACCCCTCCACTTT CASSLQGRGYNSPLHF
TRBD1 TRBJ1-4 TRBV5-1 few TGCGCCAGCAGCTCTGGAGGGACAGGGAATGAAAAACTGTTTTTT CASSSGGTGNEKLFF
TRBD1 TRBJ2-2 TRBV7-2 . TGTGCCAGCACCTTGACAGGGGCGAACACCGGGGAGCTGTTTTTT CASTLTGANTGELFF
TRBD2 TRBJ2-2 TRBV9 . TGTGCCAGCAGCGTAGTGGCGGGGGGGAACACCGGGGAGCTGTTTTTT CASSVVAGGNTGELFF
TRBD2 TRBJ2-1 TRBV7-2 . TGTGCCAGCAGCCCCACTAGCGTGGGCTCCTACAATGAGCAGTTCTTC CASSPTSVGSYNEQFF
. TRBJ1-4 TRBV19 . TGTGCCAGTAGTGTCCAGGGGCAGGGCTCTGAAAAACTGTTTTTT CASSVQGQGSEKLFF
. TRBJ1-5 TRBV7-2 once TGTGCCAGCAGCTTTTTGGGGGGGCCCCAGCATTTT CASSFLGGPQHF
. TRBJ2-7 TRBV5-6 . TGTGCCAGCAGCTGGGCCCGGAACCCCTACGAGCAGTACTTC CASSWARNPYEQYF
. TRBJ2-3 TRBV9 . TGTGCCAGCAGCGTAGTTCAGGGCCCGTCGGACACAGATACGCAGTATTTT CASSVVQGPSDTDTQYF